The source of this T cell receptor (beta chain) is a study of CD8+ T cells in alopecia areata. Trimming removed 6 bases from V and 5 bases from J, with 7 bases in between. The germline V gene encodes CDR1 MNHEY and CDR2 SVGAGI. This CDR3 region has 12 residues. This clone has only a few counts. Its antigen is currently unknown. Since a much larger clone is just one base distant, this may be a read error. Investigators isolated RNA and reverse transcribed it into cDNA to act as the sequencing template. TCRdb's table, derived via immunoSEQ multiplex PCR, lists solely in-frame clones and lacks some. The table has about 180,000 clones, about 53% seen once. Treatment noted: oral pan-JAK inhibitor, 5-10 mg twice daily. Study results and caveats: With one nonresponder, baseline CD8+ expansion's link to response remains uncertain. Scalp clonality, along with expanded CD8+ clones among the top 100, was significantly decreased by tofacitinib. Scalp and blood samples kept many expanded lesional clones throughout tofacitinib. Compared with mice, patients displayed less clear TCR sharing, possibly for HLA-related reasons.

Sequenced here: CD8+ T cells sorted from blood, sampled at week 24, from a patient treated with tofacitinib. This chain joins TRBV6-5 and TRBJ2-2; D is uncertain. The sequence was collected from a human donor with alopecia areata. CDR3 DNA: TGTGCCAGCAGCTTACGGACCGGGGAGCTGTTTTTT. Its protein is CASSLRTGELFF.